This T cell receptor beta chain was identified during a study of blood T cell repertoires in COVID-19. Per the germline V gene, CDR1 is GTSNPN and CDR2 is SVGIG (reference sequence). The CDR3 extends over 11 amino acids. The V gene lost 1 base and the J gene lost 11 bases, with 11 bases spanning the gap. Some clones are missing from TCRdb's copy, which holds only in-frame ones; the method was immunoSEQ multiplex PCR. Among approximately 440,000 clones, roughly 87% were seen once, and the ten largest hold around 0.7%. This TCR was recovered from a woman between 18 and 29 years old who had recovered from COVID-19. Sequencing was carried out using PBMCs or T cells enriched from blood (not recorded which). The chain uses TRBV30 and TRBJ1-1; D is uncertain. Here the CDR3 DNA reads TGTGCCTGGAGTGGGGGAGAGGTGGCTTTCTTT. Protein: CAWSGGEVAFF.